This T cell receptor beta chain was obtained from a study of beta chain features in type 1 diabetes. The CDR3 runs 13 residues. Trimming pared 5 bases from V and 6 bases from J, leaving 13 bases between. CDR1 SEHNR and CDR2 FQNEAQ come from the germline V gene (reference sequence). TCRB transcripts that were expressed got sequenced, as all of the isolated RNA had been reverse transcribed. Assay: immunoSEQ multiplex PCR; the TCRdb copy retains only in-frame clones and omits some. Of about 400,000 clones listed, over 10% were seen once; the top ten hold roughly 0.0097%. CD45RO/CCR7/CD25/CD127/CD95/CD27 sorting isolated CD4+ naive, central memory, regulatory and stem cell-like memory cells. Overall study findings and caveats: PCR might pick shorter templates more often, in the same way for patients and controls. For patients, the naive, central memory and Treg TCRB repertoires appeared more alike than for healthy donors. A definitive answer on HLA type influencing TCRB rearrangement was not reached here. Shorter TCRB CDR3s, moderately but significantly so, were found in Type 1 diabetes patients in all four CD4+ subsets.

This clone was found a few times. Its antigen is as yet unknown. The receptor's source is a woman aged 18-29 years with type 1 diabetes. The chain combines TRBV7-9 with TRBJ1-1; D perhaps matches TRBD1 (5 bases). Sequenced material: naive CD4+ T cells from blood. CDR3: CASSPGRVAEAFF. The CDR3 DNA follows: TGTGCCAGCAGCCCAGGGAGGGTGGCTGAAGCTTTCTTT.